The 16 T cell receptor beta chains presented below share a single source sample, sequenced in a study of cytomegalovirus exposure and HLA in healthy donors (dated by TCRdb to the late 2010s). Library creation used the immunoSEQ multiplex PCR assay. For the multiplex PCR, a mixture combining 60 forward primers for TCR Vbeta segments and 13 reverse primers for TCR Jbeta segments was used. TCRdb mirrors the immuneACCESS table, restricted to in-frame sequences. Some clones are absent from its copies; in checked studies, under half trace to an unresolved V gene, and the reason for the others is unknown. Across this sample there are 250,000 to 350,000 clones, with roughly 89% seen only once. The ten largest clones take up around 4.2% of the sample. Material for sequencing was PBMCs. The source is a middle-aged man in good health and CMV-seropositive.

The genes are TRBV29-1 and TRBJ2-3, with 8 bases lining up with TRBD2. CDR3 length equals 15 residues. In germline, CDR1 is SQVTM, CDR2 ANQGSEA. V shed 4 bases and J 2 bases; nucleotides not matched to a gene: 8. In DNA, the CDR3 is TGCAGCGTTGGAAAGGATAGCGGGGTCACAGATACGCAGTATTTT. It encodes CSVGKDSGVTDTQYF.

This sequence joins TRBV27 and TRBJ2-7, with 8 bases fitting TRBD2. The CDR3 runs 15 residues. Per the germline V gene, CDR1 is MNHEY and CDR2 is SMNVEV (reference sequence). Trimming at V came to 0 bases and at J to 3 bases, leaving 4 bases not matched to a gene. The CDR3 coding sequence is TGTGCCAGCAGTTTATCGATTCGGGGGGGCTACGAGCAGTACTTC. It is translated as CASSLSIRGGYEQYF.

The V gene is TRBV27, the J gene TRBJ2-5, with 7 bases aligning to TRBD2. Germline CDR1 and CDR2: MNHEY and SMNVEV (reference sequence). This CDR3 spans 14 amino acids. Losses at the gene ends were 8 bases for V and 2 bases for J; bases not matched to a gene: 8. In DNA form, the CDR3 reads TGTGCCAGCCATTCGCTGCGGGGGCAAGAGACCCAGTACTTC. This gives the protein CASHSLRGQETQYF.

This chain connects TRBV4-2 to TRBJ1-5, with a possible D match to TRBD1 (5 bases). Trimming stripped 0 bases from V and 4 bases from J, with 16 bases between. Germline V gives CDR1 LGHNA, CDR2 YNFKEQ. This CDR3 has 17 amino acids. CDR3: CASSQDLFRTQNQPQHF. In DNA form, the CDR3 reads TGTGCCAGCAGCCAAGATCTTTTCCGGACACAAAATCAGCCCCAGCATTTT.

The chain has TRBV27 and TRBJ1-1, with D tentatively TRBD1 (5 bases). This CDR3 has 13 residues. Germline loops: CDR1 MNHEY, CDR2 SMNVEV (reference sequence). The V end lost 5 bases, the J end lost 1 base, and 8 bases lay between the germline ends. The CDR3 loop is CASSRQGNTEAFF. CDR3 sequence (DNA): TGTGCCAGCAGTCGTCAGGGGAACACTGAAGCTTTCTTT.

The rearrangement links TRBV27 to TRBJ1-6; TRBD1 might be the D (6 bases). V lost 10 bases and J 5 bases, leaving 15 bases between the germline ends. The CDR3 spans 14 residues. Germline lookup yields CDR1 MNHEY and CDR2 SMNVEV (reference sequence). CDR3 coding DNA: TGTGCCACCCACATGGGGGCCCATAATTCACCCCTCCACTTT. It encodes CATHMGAHNSPLHF.

The V call is TRBV27, the J call TRBJ2-1, with 11 bases identical to TRBD1. Trimming removed 7 bases from V and 5 bases from J; junction bases left unmatched: 19. The CDR3 consists of 19 residues. Germline lookup yields CDR1 MNHEY and CDR2 SMNVEV (reference sequence). This CDR3 is CASTLVDRGLGTINNEQFF. The CDR3 region has the DNA TGTGCCAGCACCCTTGTGGACAGGGGGCTTGGGACTATCAACAATGAGCAGTTCTTC.

V and J are TRBV2 and TRBJ1-2; D is uncertain. This CDR3 contains 17 residues. Deletions cut 2 bases from V and 0 bases from J, with 16 bases between. Germline-derived CDR1 and CDR2 are SNHLY and FYNNEI. CDR3 bases: TGTGCCAGCAGTGAATTGGCATTAATCCTTTCTAACTATGGCTACACCTTC. It specifies CASSELALILSNYGYTF.

This chain joins TRBV28 and TRBJ1-1, with D hard to call. The V end lost 4 bases, the J end lost 4 bases, and 10 bases lay between the germline ends. Germline lookup yields CDR1 MDHEN and CDR2 SYDVKM. The CDR3 loop spans 13 amino acids. CDR3 amino acids: CASSSSVGTEAFF. CDR3 nucleotide sequence: TGTGCCAGCAGTTCCTCGGTTGGCACTGAAGCTTTCTTT.

The rearrangement uses TRBV19 and TRBJ1-2; a possible D gene is TRBD1 (5 bases). Trimming left V 8 bases short and J 4 bases short, with 11 bases between. The CDR3 length is 12 residues. The germline V gene has CDR1 LNHDA and CDR2 SQIVND (reference sequence). CDR3 DNA sequence: TGTGCCAGTCAAGACAGACCCTATGGCTACACCTTC. It is translated as CASQDRPYGYTF.

The chain is built from TRBV9 and TRBJ2-7; D uncertain. The CDR3 is made up of 16 amino acids. Germline V lookup: CDR1 SGDLS, CDR2 YYNGEE. Trimming removed 0 bases at V and 0 bases at J, with 13 bases between. The CDR3: CASSVDPGLSSYEQYF. The CDR3 bases are TGTGCCAGCAGCGTAGACCCCGGGTTGAGCTCCTACGAGCAGTACTTC. The complete variable domain, with remaining parts taken from reference TRBV9 and TRBJ2-7, reads DSGVTQTPKHLITATGQRVTLRCSPRSGDLSVYWYQQSLDQGLQFLIQYYNGEERAKGNILERFSAQQFPDLHSELNLSSLELGDSALYFCASSVDPGLSSYEQYFGPGTRLTVT.

In this sample, this clone is medium-sized. The chain combines TRBV27 with TRBJ1-5; 7 bases map to TRBD1. Germline values: CDR1 MNHEY, CDR2 SMNVEV (reference sequence). The CDR3 has 14 amino acids. Losses at the gene ends were 6 bases for V and 3 bases for J; bases not matched to a gene: 5. The chain's CDR3 is CASSPGQVNQPQHF. Here the CDR3 DNA reads TGTGCCAGCAGCCCCGGACAGGTCAATCAGCCCCAGCATTTT.

This clone was recorded only once. This rearrangement joins TRBV5-1 to TRBJ2-5; 9 nucleotides agree with TRBD2. Per the germline V gene, CDR1 is SGHRS and CDR2 is YFSETQ. This CDR3 is built from 16 residues. J lost 2 bases, V lost 0 bases, and 5 bases had no gene match. CDR3 amino acids: CASSLGLAAMQETQYF. CDR3 nucleotide sequence: TGCGCCAGCAGCTTGGGACTAGCGGCCATGCAAGAGACCCAGTACTTC.

V usage is TRBV7-8 and J usage is TRBJ2-5; D is unclear. The germline V gene encodes CDR1 SGHVS and CDR2 FQNEAQ. This CDR3 spans 14 amino acids. V was shortened by 5 bases and J by 0 bases, with 10 bases between the two germline ends. CDR3 nucleotide sequence: TGTGCCAGCAGCGGGCCCCCGTACCAAGAGACCCAGTACTTC. Translated: CASSGPPYQETQYF.

The chain has TRBV7-6 and TRBJ2-1; TRBD2 matches at 9 bases. J gave up 0 bases and V 3 bases, and 6 bases lay outside the gene matches. Germline CDR1 and CDR2: SGHVS and FNYEAQ. The CDR3 has 17 residues. In DNA form, the CDR3 reads TGTGCCAGCAGCTTGGTCTTAGCGGGGGACTCCTACAATGAGCAGTTCTTC. Translating gives CASSLVLAGDSYNEQFF.

This clone turned up a few times. The chain recombines TRBV2 with TRBJ2-1; maybe TRBD2 (5 bases). CDR3 size: 15 residues. V dropped 2 bases and J dropped 2 bases, with 10 bases sitting between them. The germline V gene has CDR1 SNHLY and CDR2 FYNNEI. The CDR3 loop is CASSEQGSPYNEQFF. The CDR3 DNA reads as TGTGCCAGCAGTGAACAAGGGAGTCCCTACAATGAGCAGTTCTTC.